The 8 T cell receptor beta chains below all came from one sample that was sequenced in a study of T cell changes during pregnancy in multiple sclerosis. Assay: immunoSEQ multiplex PCR; the TCRdb copy retains only in-frame clones and omits some. Among around 53,000 clones listed, 92% were seen once. The input for sequencing was CD4+ T cells from peripheral blood mononuclear cells, taken after pregnancy. The receptors were gathered from a female donor with multiple sclerosis, enrolled in a pregnancy study.

This chain uses TRBV6-5 with TRBJ2-7; D might be TRBD1 (6 bases). Trimming pared 2 bases from V and 1 base from J, leaving 15 bases between. Germline CDR1 reads MNHEY; CDR2 reads SVGAGI. This CDR3 spans 16 amino acids. The CDR3 nucleotides read TGTGCCAGCAGTTACCTCAGGGGACATGGTTCCTACGAGCAGTACTTC. Translated, it gives CASSYLRGHGSYEQYF.

The rearrangement joins TRBV27 to TRBJ2-7; 7 nucleotides match TRBD2. Germline V gene lookup returns CDR1 MNHEY and CDR2 SMNVEV (reference sequence). CDR3 length: 16 amino acids. The V and J ends lost 6 bases and 0 bases, in that order; junction bases with no gene match: 11. The CDR3, as DNA: TGTGCCAGCAGCCTGGGAGGTTGGGGGGGCTCCTACGAGCAGTACTTC. Its translation is CASSLGGWGGSYEQYF.

The rearrangement joins TRBV4-1 to TRBJ2-7; D is ambiguous. The CDR3 totals 17 residues. Trimming pared 0 bases from V and 2 bases from J, leaving 17 bases between. The germline gives CDR1 MGHRA, CDR2 YSYEKL. CDR3 sequence reads: CASSQDPDSSLPYEQYF. In nucleotides, the CDR3 is TGCGCCAGCAGCCAAGACCCTGACTCCAGCCTACCCTACGAGCAGTACTTC.

The chain couples TRBV7-2 to TRBJ2-4; D might be TRBD1 (5 bases). The germline V gene has CDR1 SGHTA and CDR2 FQGNSA. Deletions cut 1 base from V and 1 base from J, with 11 bases between. There are 16 residues in the CDR3. CDR3 protein: CASSLVAPGAKNIQYF. In DNA, the CDR3 is TGTGCCAGCAGCTTAGTGGCGCCAGGGGCCAAAAACATTCAGTACTTC.

The chain combines TRBV6-5 with TRBJ1-1; a weak D match, TRBD1 (6 bases). The CDR3 length is 11 residues. Trimming removed 7 bases at V and 13 bases at J, with 16 bases between. Germline V gives CDR1 MNHEY, CDR2 SVGAGI. The CDR3 DNA follows: TGTGCCAGCACTGGGGGGGCTGGGGTTTTCTTT. Amino acid sequence: CASTGGAGVFF.

This CDR3 reads CASSPTLRGWSTEAFF. CDR3 bases: TGTGCCAGCAGCCCGACCCTCAGGGGATGGAGCACTGAAGCTTTCTTT. The chain recombines TRBV5-4 with TRBJ1-1; possibly TRBD1 for D (6 bases). V dropped 4 bases and J dropped 4 bases, with 20 bases sitting between them. Per the germline V gene, CDR1 is SGHNT and CDR2 is YYREEE (reference sequence). The CDR3 has 16 amino acids.

The chain recombines TRBV6-5 with TRBJ1-1, with D unresolved. V gave up 4 bases and J gave up 0 bases, with 6 bases separating them. CDR3 length equals 13 residues. Germline values: CDR1 MNHEY, CDR2 SVGAGI. In nucleotides, the CDR3 is TGTGCCAGCAGTTCGGGTTTGAACACTGAAGCTTTCTTT. Translated: CASSSGLNTEAFF.

The V call is TRBV7-2, the J call TRBJ2-1, with 8 positions matching TRBD1. Trimming took 5 bases from V and 9 from J; bases not matched to a gene: 12. Looked up from germline, CDR1 is SGHTA and CDR2 is FQGNSA. This CDR3 contains 15 residues. CDR3 in amino acids: CASSAQGVPNSEQFF. CDR3 nucleotide sequence: TGTGCCAGCAGCGCACAGGGGGTTCCTAACAGTGAGCAGTTCTTC.